This TCR beta chain comes out of a study of Tregs in tolerant kidney transplant recipients. The nonmyeloablative bone marrow transplants came from related graft donors, with transient mixed chimerism. For this clone: The read finishes 3 residues shy of the CDR3 end, and the germline J gene is used to complete it.

Assay: immunoSEQ multiplex PCR; the TCRdb copy retains only in-frame clones and omits some. The repertoire table contains tens of thousands of clones. Deletions cut 4 bases from V and 6 bases from J, with 11 bases between. The germline CDR1 and CDR2 sequences are LNHDA and SQIVND (reference sequence). The CDR3 consists of 13 residues. The V and J genes are TRBV19 and TRBJ2-3, with D possibly TRBD2 on 5 matching bases. The source material was CD4+ T cells from blood (PBMCs), sampled 24 months after the transplant. The clonotype comes from a human patient who received a combined kidney and bone marrow transplant. Some T cells may possibly be graft donor cells. The CDR3 loop reads CASSSERVDTQYF. The covered CDR3 bases are TGTGCCAGTAGTAGCGAGAGGGTGGATACG.